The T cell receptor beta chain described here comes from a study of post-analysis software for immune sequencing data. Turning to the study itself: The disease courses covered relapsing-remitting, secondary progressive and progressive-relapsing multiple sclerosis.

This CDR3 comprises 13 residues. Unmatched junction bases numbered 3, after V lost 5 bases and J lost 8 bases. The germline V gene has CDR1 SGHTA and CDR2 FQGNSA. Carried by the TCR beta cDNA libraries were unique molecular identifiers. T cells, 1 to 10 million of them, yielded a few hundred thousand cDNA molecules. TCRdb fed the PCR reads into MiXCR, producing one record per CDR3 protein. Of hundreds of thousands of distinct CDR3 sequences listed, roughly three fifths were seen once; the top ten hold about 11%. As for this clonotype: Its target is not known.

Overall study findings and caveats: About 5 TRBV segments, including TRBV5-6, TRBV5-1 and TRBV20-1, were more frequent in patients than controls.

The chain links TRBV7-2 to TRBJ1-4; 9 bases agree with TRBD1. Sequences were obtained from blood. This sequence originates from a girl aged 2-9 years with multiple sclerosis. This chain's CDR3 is CASSRGQGEKLFF. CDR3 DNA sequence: TGTGCCAGCAGCAGGGGACAGGGAGAAAAACTGTTTTTT.